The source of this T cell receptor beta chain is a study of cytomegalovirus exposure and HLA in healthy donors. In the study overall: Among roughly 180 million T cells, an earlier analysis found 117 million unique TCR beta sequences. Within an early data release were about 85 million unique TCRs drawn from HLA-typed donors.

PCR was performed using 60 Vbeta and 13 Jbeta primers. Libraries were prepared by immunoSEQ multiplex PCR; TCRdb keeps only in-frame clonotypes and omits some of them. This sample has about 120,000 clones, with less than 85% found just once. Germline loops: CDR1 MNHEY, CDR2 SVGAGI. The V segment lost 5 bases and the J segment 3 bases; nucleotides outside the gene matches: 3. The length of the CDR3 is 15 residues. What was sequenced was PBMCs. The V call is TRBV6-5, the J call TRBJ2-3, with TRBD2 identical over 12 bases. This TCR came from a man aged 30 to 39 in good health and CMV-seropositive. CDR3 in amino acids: CASSPLAGGTDTQYF. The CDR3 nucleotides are TGTGCCAGCAGTCCTCTAGCGGGGGGGACAGATACGCAGTATTTT.